The entry below describes one TCR beta chain. Its antigen is not known. Germline lookup yields CDR1 DFQATT and CDR2 SNEGSKA (reference sequence). The CDR3 runs to 15 residues. These data belong to a study of T cells expressing NK-cell markers. The overall study: TCR beta repertoires came from sorted CD3+CD56+NKG2C+, CD3+CD56+NKG2C- and CD3+CD56-NKG2C+ T cells. Of eight sequenced donors, seven were HCMV-seropositive and one HCMV-seronegative. Study-wide points: The study found these clonotypes also leading the CD3+CD56-NKG2C+ fraction in several donors.

TCR beta libraries carry UMIs added by 5'RACE template switching. Using the 5' RACE reads, TCRdb records one entry per CDR3 protein without DNA. This sample contains about 440,000 distinct CDR3 sequences. The chain uses TRBV20-1 and TRBJ2-7; the TRBD2 assignment by TCRdb is unverifiable without DNA. The sequenced material came from blood T cells: a sorted CD56 or NKG2C T cell subset, CD4+ or CD8+ T cells, or bulk PBMC T cells (not recorded which). The TCR was taken from a woman aged 18 to 75 in good health. CDR3 sequence reads: CSAPGLAGTPYEQYF.